The text below deals with one TCR beta chain. Its target is not known. At one end the junction does not follow the germline gene, possibly because of a read error. The data stem from a study of CD8+CD57+ T cells in acquired aplastic anemia. Study-level background: The mean DNA yield obtained from sorted CD4+ and CD8+ cells came to around 3 ug. Study outcomes and limitations: The CD8+ Simpson's diversity of patients and controls was not significantly different. It was found that 25 to 35 CD8+ CDR3 sequences were shared between patients and controls.

All sequencing subjects had displayed CD8+CD57+ cell expansion on flow cytometry. Receipt of therapy had not occurred in any patient by the time of blood sampling. For CDR3 and TCR beta VDJ profiling, genomic DNA was the template used. TCRdb redid the calling of the reads with MiXCR, one entry per CDR3 protein. Of approximately 220,000 distinct CDR3 sequences listed, approximately 45% are singletons. The CDR3 spans 13 residues. Looked up from germline, CDR1 is KGHDR and CDR2 is SFDVKD. This clonotype originated in a human donor with aplastic anemia. V gene TRBV24-1 combines with J gene TRBJ1-1; D gene unclear. Sequencing was done on a sample of sorted CD4+, CD8+, or CD8+CD57+ T cells (not recorded which) from PBMCs. The CDR3 DNA is TGTGCCATCAGTGCGGGGATGAACACTGAAGCTTTCTTT. It translates to CAISAGMNTEAFF.